This T cell receptor beta chain was retrieved from a study of T cell changes during pregnancy in multiple sclerosis. The CDR3 is 13 residues long. Germline CDR1 and CDR2: SGHRS and YFSETQ. V was cut by 0 bases and J by 6 bases, with 10 bases left in between. The table came from immunoSEQ multiplex PCR; TCRdb's copy has only in-frame clones and leaves some out. This repertoire shows around 27,000 clones, approximately 94% found once; its top ten account for less than 0.55%. The clonotype originates from a female donor with multiple sclerosis, enrolled in a pregnancy study. The specimen comprised CD4+ T cells from peripheral blood mononuclear cells, sampled after pregnancy. The rearrangement joins TRBV5-1 to TRBJ2-7; TRBD2 is a possible D gene (6 bases). In nucleotides, the CDR3 is TGCGCCAGCAGCTTGGGACTAGGAGCCGAGCAGTACTTC. Protein product: CASSLGLGAEQYF.